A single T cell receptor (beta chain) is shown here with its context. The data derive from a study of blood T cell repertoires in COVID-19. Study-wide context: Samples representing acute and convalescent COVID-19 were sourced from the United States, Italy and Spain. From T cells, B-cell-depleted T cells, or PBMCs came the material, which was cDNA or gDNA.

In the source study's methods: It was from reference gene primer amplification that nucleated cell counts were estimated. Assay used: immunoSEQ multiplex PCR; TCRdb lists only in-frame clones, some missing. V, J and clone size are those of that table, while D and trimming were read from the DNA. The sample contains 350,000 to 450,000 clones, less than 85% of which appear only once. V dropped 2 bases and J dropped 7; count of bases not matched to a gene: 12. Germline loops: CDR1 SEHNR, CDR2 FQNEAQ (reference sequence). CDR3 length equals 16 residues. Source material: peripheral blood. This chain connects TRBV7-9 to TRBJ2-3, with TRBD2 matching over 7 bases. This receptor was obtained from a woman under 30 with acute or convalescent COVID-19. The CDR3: CASSLPSGRDGNTQYF. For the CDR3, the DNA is TGTGCCAGCAGCTTACCATCGGGGAGGGATGGGAATACGCAGTATTTT.